This T cell receptor beta chain was sequenced during a study of cytomegalovirus exposure and HLA in healthy donors. General observations from the study: The availability of immune exposure information extended only to CMV serostatus. In a later analysis, a missense DCLRE1C variant was linked to TCR beta V- and J-gene trimming. Relative to the roughly 640-donor mean, N-insertions were reportedly fewer in an Asian-associated ancestry cluster in a later analysis.

Healthy individuals who donated bone marrow served as the donors. Primers for the PCR totalled 60 Vbeta and 13 Jbeta. Here immunoSEQ multiplex PCR was the method, and the copy in TCRdb shows in-frame clones only, minus some. The sample holds over 120,000 clones, 70% to 90% seen once. With regard to this clone: Its matching antigen is unknown.

The germline gives CDR1 SGDLS, CDR2 YYNGEE. This CDR3 comprises 16 residues. V was clipped by 3 bases and J by 0 bases, with 12 bases between them. V usage is TRBV9 and J usage is TRBJ2-2, with a possible D match to TRBD1 (6 bases). The receptor was derived from a man between 45 and 60 years old in good health and CMV-seronegative. Sample: PBMCs. The DNA for the CDR3 is TGTGCCAGCAGCGCCCCGGGACAAGCGAACACCGGGGAGCTGTTTTTT. It is translated as CASSAPGQANTGELFF.